This T cell receptor (beta chain) was captured in a study of T cells in Graves' hyperthyroidism and ophthalmopathy (dated by TCRdb to about 2019). As for the study more broadly: Peripheral blood samples were taken at initial diagnosis, before any treatment was given. Prospective prediction of ophthalmopathy was tested in an independent validation cohort of approximately 19 hyperthyroidism patients and 17 patients who later progressed to ophthalmopathy. In addition, the study compared T-cell repertoires in thyroid tissue and in blood from over 5 Graves' hyperthyroidism patients. According to the paper, TCR Vbeta CDR3 sequencing was carried out on over 130 peripheral blood samples, which came from 40 to 45 ophthalmopathy, around 74 hyperthyroidism and around 17 progressor patients. TCR V-J signatures able to tell the groups apart were searched for in a discovery cohort of 100 patients, of whom 43 had Graves' ophthalmopathy and roughly 57 had stable Graves' hyperthyroidism. The 100 or so discovery patients were randomly split 7:3 into training and test sets. After blood sampling, hyperthyroidism patients were treated with methimazole at a starting dose of 30 mg daily, and ophthalmopathy patients were treated with high-dose intravenous methylprednisolone.

Overall study outcomes, separate from this receptor: Ophthalmopathy was separated from stable hyperthyroidism by a 13 V-J signature model, with around 90% sensitivity and approximately 81% specificity obtained in cross-validation and 80%/75% obtained in testing. No statistical method was used to fix the sample size in advance, and group allocation was not hidden from the investigators. Blood samples also contained most of the expanded thyroid clonotypes (frequency above 0.001), which suggests that blood repertoires may reflect thyroid immune responses. In validation, the model predicted progression to ophthalmopathy a median of roughly 6.1 months before onset, with about 71% sensitivity and 72.22% specificity.

Stable Graves' hyperthyroidism was defined as no progression to ophthalmopathy during 18 months of follow-up. Hyperthyroidism patients were aged 18 to 65 years and newly diagnosed, with disease duration of less than 2 months. Exclusion was applied to patients with uncontrolled infections, other autoimmune diseases, pregnancy or lactation. Diagnoses relied on clinical symptoms, serum thyroxine and TRAb, thyroid ultrasound and orbital computed tomography. PBMCs were isolated from about 9 ml of fresh peripheral blood by Ficoll-Paque density gradient centrifugation. Total RNA was extracted using Trizol reagent, and RNA quality was assessed on an Agilent 2100 Bioanalyzer. As for this clonotype: The specificity of this receptor is unknown. Base qualities are missing; no much larger clone stands one base away.

The TCR beta CDR3 regions were amplified from RNA transcripts. For the first round of RT-PCR on the TCR CDR3, the HTBI primer set was used together with the Qiagen OneStep RT-PCR kit. Libraries were constructed in a second round of multiplex PCR, after which size selection and purification were performed. The libraries were sequenced on an Illumina HiSeq2000 using paired-end 100 bp reads. Concerning the study's data processing: SOAPnuke was used to process the raw data, removing reads that contained adapters or uncalled bases, had a mean Phred below 15, or lacked an exact match to the constant primer or identifier. High-quality paired reads were merged using COPE v1.2.5, and each unique nucleotide sequence was defined as a clonotype. Clonotypes were aligned to IMGT TRBV, TRBD and TRBJ reference segments using MiTCR v1.1. The analysis was restricted to V-J combinations with a frequency above 0.0001, which together covered 99% to 99.2% of the repertoires. The TCS score was defined as the ratio of F50 (clonal expansion) to E x V (chaos), calculated using BLOSUM62-based TCRdist between CDR3 peptides within each V-J. Welch's t-statistics and random forest reduced several hundred V-J features to around 14, which were used in a naive Bayes classifier (R e1071). In TCRdb, the public reads were trimmed at Q25 with fastp and aligned with MiXCR, with productive beta chains retained. Rows are unified per CDR3 protein, each entry keeping the most common DNA and genes. These V and J calls originate from TCRdb's pipeline instead of the authors' own analysis. The sample yields 700,000 or so distinct CDR3 sequences; less than 20% were counted once. Over 7.5% of the sample comes from the top ten.

Reading from cysteine to phenylalanine, the CDR3 counts 15 amino acids. Here the CDR3 DNA is all that survives: 45 bases in frame from base 1. Trimming costs V 5 bases and J 6 bases, and their ends lie 14 bases apart. The germline V gene (reference sequence) specifies PRHDT as CDR1 and FYEKMQ as CDR2. The rearranged chain carries TRBV13 and TRBJ1-6, with the D gene too uncertain to name. The material sequenced was blood. The sequence was obtained from a man younger than 35 with Graves' hyperthyroidism. The DNA sequence is TGTGCCAGCAGCCCACGGGTTTCTGGTAATTCACCCCTCCACTTT. Its translation reads: CASSPRVSGNSPLHF.